A single sample is the source of the 10 T cell receptor beta chains below, sequenced in a study of shared clonotypes between healthy human individuals. Clones were sequenced by immunoSEQ multiplex PCR, and TCRdb holds only the in-frame ones, with some missing. The top ten hold 1.5% to 2% of the sample, which has around 700,000 clones, over 65% seen once. The sequenced sample was memory CD4+ T cells sorted from blood. Subset in this sample: CD45RA-negative fraction. These receptor sequences come from a woman aged 25 to 39 in good health.

This clone showed up many times. The chain combines TRBV28 with TRBJ1-3; D is undetermined. The V end was cut by 6 bases, the J end by 0 bases, with 18 bases between. CDR3 length equals 17 residues. CDR1 and CDR2 from the germline V gene are MDHEN and SYDVKM. This CDR3 reads CASSPSLGANSGNTIYF. In DNA, the CDR3 is TGTGCCAGCAGCCCCTCCTTGGGCGCGAACTCTGGAAACACCATATATTTT.

The chain couples TRBV5-1 to TRBJ2-5; a possible D gene is TRBD2 (5 bases). In germline, CDR1 is SGHRS, CDR2 YFSETQ. Deletions cut 2 bases from V and 3 bases from J, with 14 bases between. The CDR3 length is 15 residues. The CDR3 nucleotides read TGCGCCAGCAGCTTATCGAGGAGGAAGGAAGAGACCCAGTACTTC. As protein: CASSLSRRKEETQYF.

The chain links TRBV28 to TRBJ1-5, with D perhaps matching TRBD1 (5 bases). Trimming took 7 bases from V and 4 from J, leaving 17 bases between them. The CDR3 totals 15 residues. Germline V CDR1 and CDR2: MDHEN, SYDVKM. As DNA, the CDR3 is TGTGCCAGCACCTCTTACGGGGCAGGTAATCAGCCCCAGCATTTT. Translated, it gives CASTSYGAGNQPQHF.

This chain uses TRBV19 with TRBJ2-7; 7 positions agree with TRBD1. The V gene's germline CDR1 is LNHDA and CDR2 SQIVND (reference sequence). V shed 0 bases, J shed 2 bases, and the junction held 7 bases outside the gene matches. The CDR3 loop spans 16 amino acids. The CDR3 loop reads CASSIDGQVGTYEQYF. Written as DNA, the CDR3 is TGTGCCAGTAGTATAGATGGACAGGTAGGGACCTACGAGCAGTACTTC.

CDR3 amino acids: CASSFRLAGGVGELFF. DNA for the CDR3: TGTGCCAGCAGTTTTCGGCTAGCGGGAGGAGTCGGGGAGCTGTTTTTT. The chain has TRBV27 and TRBJ2-2; 11 positions match TRBD2. The CDR3 extends over 16 amino acids. The trim removed 3 bases at V and 7 bases at J, leaving 7 bases unmatched. Per germline, CDR1 MNHEY and CDR2 SMNVEV (reference sequence).

J is TRBJ2-5 and V is TRBV5-6; tentatively, D is TRBD2 (6 bases). V dropped 5 bases and J dropped 3 bases, with 11 bases sitting between them. Germline CDR1 reads SGHDT; CDR2 reads YYEEEE. There are 13 residues in the CDR3. This CDR3 reads CASSPGTEETQYF. As DNA, the CDR3 is TGTGCCAGCAGTCCCGGGACTGAAGAGACCCAGTACTTC.

The table lists this clone with a count of one. V gene TRBV5-6 combines with J gene TRBJ1-1; TRBD1 agrees at 8 bases. V trimming: 4 bases; J trimming: 3 bases; junction bases outside the gene matches: 2. The CDR3 is 13 amino acids. The germline CDR1 and CDR2 sequences are SGHDT and YYEEEE. CDR3 sequence (DNA): TGTGCCAGCAGCACAGGGGGGGACACTGAAGCTTTCTTT. This gives the protein CASSTGGDTEAFF.

The chain joins TRBV4-1 to TRBJ1-2, with no clear D. The CDR3 has 16 residues. Germline values: CDR1 MGHRA, CDR2 YSYEKL. V gave up 5 bases and J gave up 0 bases, with 16 bases separating them. CDR3 residues: CASSYDPWESNYGYTF. CDR3 in DNA: TGCGCCAGCAGCTACGACCCTTGGGAATCTAACTATGGCTACACCTTC.

The chain uses TRBV29-1 and TRBJ2-3, with 13 nucleotides matching TRBD2. V lost 4 bases to trimming and J lost 5 bases; unmatched junction nucleotides: 3. The CDR3 has 14 amino acids. Per the germline V gene, CDR1 is SQVTM and CDR2 is ANQGSEA. The CDR3 DNA follows: TGCAGCGTTGTACTAGCGGGAGGGTTAGATACGCAGTATTTT. It specifies CSVVLAGGLDTQYF.

The chain joins TRBV5-1 to TRBJ2-7; TRBD2 matches 13 bases. Germline trimming cut 4 bases from V and 7 bases from J; bases unmatched to any gene: 14. The germline gives CDR1 SGHRS, CDR2 YFSETQ. The CDR3 is made up of 17 amino acids. The CDR3 sequence: CASSRTHPGTSGVEQYF. CDR3 in DNA: TGCGCCAGCAGCCGGACTCATCCGGGGACTAGCGGGGTAGAGCAGTACTTC.